A single sample gave rise to the 20 T cell receptor beta chains below, sequenced in a study of T-cell memory formation after mild COVID-19. TCRdb reanalysed the 5' RACE reads using MiXCR and keeps one entry per CDR3 protein. This table holds about 340,000 distinct CDR3 sequences, about 15% found once. Sequencing was performed on PBMCs or a T cell subset sorted from them (not recorded which). The receptors originated from a man between 18 and 29 years old who had mild COVID-19 (a few samples of this study predate the infection). Cell type and time point are not known.

This clonotype was observed many times. V usage is TRBV7-2 and J usage is TRBJ2-5; perhaps TRBD1 as D (6 bases). The CDR3 totals 14 residues. CDR1 and CDR2 (germline): SGHTA, FQGNSA. The V end lost 5 bases, the J end lost 4 bases, and 14 bases lay between the germline ends. The CDR3 region is CASSPMGAVETQYF. Here the CDR3 DNA reads TGTGCCAGCAGCCCGATGGGGGCCGTAGAGACCCAGTACTTC.

V gene TRBV6-5 combines with J gene TRBJ2-2, with TRBD2 matching over 8 bases. With V trimmed by 2 bases and J by 4 bases, 6 bases remained unmatched. This CDR3 contains 16 residues. The germline CDR1 and CDR2 sequences are MNHEY and SVGAGI. The CDR3 bases are TGTGCCAGCAGTTACGGCCTAGCGGGCCTCACCGGGGAGCTGTTTTTT. Translated: CASSYGLAGLTGELFF.

This clonotype was seen many times. The chain has TRBV18 and TRBJ1-1; 8 nucleotides agree with TRBD1. Per germline, CDR1 KGHSH and CDR2 LQKENI. J gave up 3 bases and V 3 bases, and 0 bases lay outside the gene matches. This CDR3 has 13 residues. CDR3 DNA sequence: TGTGCCAGCTCACCGGACAGGGACACTGAAGCTTTCTTT. This gives the protein CASSPDRDTEAFF.

This clonotype was recorded at least ten times. The rearrangement uses TRBV5-1 and TRBJ2-1, with 7 bases identical to TRBD2. This CDR3 contains 14 residues. J lost 7 bases, V lost 0 bases, and 4 bases had no gene match. Germline CDR1 and CDR2: SGHRS and YFSETQ. The CDR3 sequence is CASSLGRAGNEQFF. CDR3 in DNA: TGCGCCAGCAGCTTGGGTCGAGCGGGGAATGAGCAGTTCTTC.

This clonotype was seen more than once but under ten times. The chain is built from TRBV18 and TRBJ1-2; weak D call: TRBD1 (6 bases). The length of the CDR3 is 14 residues. CDR1 KGHSH and CDR2 LQKENI come from the germline V gene. Trimming shortened V by 4 bases and J by 3 bases, and 12 bases separated the two germline ends. The CDR3 protein is CASSRPRGHYGYTF. In nucleotides, the CDR3 is TGTGCCAGCTCACGCCCCCGGGGGCACTATGGCTACACCTTC.

This clonotype was counted a few times. V and J are TRBV20-1 and TRBJ2-7; no definite D call. Germline lookup yields CDR1 DFQATT and CDR2 SNEGSKA (reference sequence). The ends were cut back, 2 bases at V and 5 bases at J, with 7 bases in the middle. CDR3 size: 11 residues. The CDR3 nucleotides read TGCAGTGCTAGACGATCGGACGAGCAGTACTTC. Translating it yields CSARRSDEQYF.

This CDR3 is CASSLRAEPTDTQYF. The DNA for the CDR3 is TGCGCCAGCAGCCTCCGAGCGGAACCCACAGATACGCAGTATTTT. The V call is TRBV4-1, the J call TRBJ2-3; D may be TRBD2 (5 bases). The V end lost 4 bases, the J end lost 2 bases, and 13 bases lay between the germline ends. The CDR3 contains 15 residues. Germline V lookup: CDR1 MGHRA, CDR2 YSYEKL.

This clonotype showed up many times. This chain links TRBV5-1 with TRBJ2-2; D is undetermined. The CDR3 covers 14 residues. The ends were cut back, 0 bases at V and 1 base at J, with 4 bases in the middle. The germline V gene encodes CDR1 SGHRS and CDR2 YFSETQ. The CDR3 protein is CASSLGQNTGELFF. CDR3 in DNA: TGCGCCAGCAGCTTGGGACAGAACACCGGGGAGCTGTTTTTT.

The chain uses TRBV18 and TRBJ2-5, with D possibly called TRBD1 or TRBD2 (5 bases each). The CDR3 has 11 residues. Looked up from germline, CDR1 is KGHSH and CDR2 is LQKENI. Trimming pared 5 bases from V and 6 bases from J, leaving 7 bases between. The CDR3 DNA reads TGTGCCAGCTCAACGGGGCAGACCCAGTACTTC. It yields the protein CASSTGQTQYF.

This clonotype occurred many times. The J gene is TRBJ1-1, the V gene TRBV6-5; no definite D call. CDR1 is MNHEY and CDR2 is SVGAGI in the germline V gene. The CDR3 consists of 15 residues. Trimming removed 6 bases from V and 1 base from J, with 15 bases in between. The CDR3 spells CASSRRSVGNTEAFF. CDR3 in DNA: TGTGCCAGCAGCCGACGAAGCGTCGGGAACACTGAAGCTTTCTTT.

This chain links TRBV3-1 with TRBJ1-3; TRBD1 is a possible D gene (6 bases). The ends were cut back, 9 bases at V and 0 bases at J, with 12 bases in the middle. The CDR3 is 14 amino acids. Germline CDR1 and CDR2: LGHDT and YNNKEL (reference sequence). The CDR3 sequence is CASQGISSGNTIYF. Written as DNA, the CDR3 is TGTGCCAGTCAGGGGATAAGCTCTGGAAACACCATATATTTT. The entire variable domain, with the rest obtained from reference TRBV3-1 and TRBJ1-3, is as follows: DTAVSQTPKYLVTQMGNDKSIKCEQNLGHDTMYWYKQDSKKFLKIMFSYNNKELIINETVPNRFSPKSPDKAHLNLHINSLELGDSAVYFCASQGISSGNTIYFGEGSWLTVV.

The chain links TRBV20-1 to TRBJ1-2; the D gene is possibly TRBD1 (6 bases). Trimming stripped 6 bases from V and 4 bases from J, with 18 bases between. The CDR3 sequence is 14 residues long. From germline, CDR1 is DFQATT and CDR2 SNEGSKA (reference sequence). DNA for the CDR3: TGCAGTGCCTGGGGGCAGGGCAGTAGCTATGGCTACACCTTC. Protein: CSAWGQGSSYGYTF.

This chain uses TRBV28 with TRBJ2-7; 10 bases fit TRBD1. Unmatched junction bases numbered 7, after V lost 4 bases and J lost 4 bases. The CDR3 is made up of 15 amino acids. In germline, CDR1 is MDHEN, CDR2 SYDVKM. The CDR3 nucleotides are TGTGCCAGCAGTTCCAGGACAGGGGGGAAGTACGAGCAGTACGTC. This translates into CASSSRTGGKYEQYV.

The chain links TRBV5-1 to TRBJ2-1; the D gene is possibly TRBD1 (5 bases). Between the trimmed V and J ends, which lost 5 bases and 7 bases, there was a span of 19 bases. Germline V gene data show CDR1 as SGHRS and CDR2 as YFSETQ. The CDR3 contains 15 residues. The CDR3 nucleotides read TGCGCCAGCAGTCATCGACCTGACTGGACAAATGAGCAGTTCTTC. This encodes CASSHRPDWTNEQFF.

This clonotype was seen a handful of times. The genes are TRBV4-1 and TRBJ2-1, with D hard to call. The CDR3 has 13 amino acids. Germline V lookup: CDR1 MGHRA, CDR2 YSYEKL. V shed 6 bases and J shed 2 bases, with 8 bases lying between them. CDR3 DNA: TGCGCCAGCAGGGATTTGACCTACAATGAGCAGTTCTTC. It yields the protein CASRDLTYNEQFF.

V usage is TRBV6-1 and J usage is TRBJ1-5; maybe TRBD1 (5 bases). The germline gives CDR1 MNHNS, CDR2 SASEGT. Deletions cut 6 bases from V and 9 bases from J, with 15 bases between. The CDR3 is 13 residues long. This chain's CDR3 is CASSRDSPRPQHF. The DNA for the CDR3 is TGTGCCAGCAGCCGGGACTCCCCTCGGCCCCAGCATTTT.

This clonotype turned up a few times. The CDR3 DNA reads TGTGCCAGCAGCTACGGACAGGGCGACAATCAGCCCCAGCATTTT. It specifies CASSYGQGDNQPQHF. The gene calls are TRBV7-9 and TRBJ1-5, with 8 nucleotides matching TRBD1. The CDR3 sequence is 15 residues long. CDR1 and CDR2 from the germline V gene are SEHNR and FQNEAQ (reference sequence). With 4 bases clipped from V and 3 bases from J, the junction kept 5 bases outside the gene matches.

This clonotype was detected only a few times. The gene calls are TRBV28 and TRBJ2-1; 12 bases align to TRBD2. The CDR3 is made up of 15 amino acids. V shed 5 bases, J shed 6 bases, and the junction held 5 bases outside the gene matches. Germline CDR1 reads MDHEN; CDR2 reads SYDVKM. The CDR3 protein is CASSEPGLAGNEQFF. The CDR3 DNA sequence: TGTGCCAGCAGTGAACCGGGACTAGCGGGCAATGAGCAGTTCTTC. The full variable domain, its missing parts supplied by reference TRBV28 and TRBJ2-1, is DVKVTQSSRYLVKRTGEKVFLECVQDMDHENMFWYRQDPGLGLRLIYFSYDVKMKEKGDIPEGYSVSREKKERFSLILESASTNQTSMYLCASSEPGLAGNEQFFGPGTRLTVL.

This clonotype was detected only a few times. V gene TRBV12-3 or TRBV12-4 combines with J gene TRBJ2-5, with 7 bases that match TRBD1. The CDR3 runs to 15 residues. V was pared by 8 bases and J by 3 bases, with 12 bases of the junction left unmatched. The CDR3 here is CASAPYPGQKETQYF. CDR3 bases: TGTGCCAGCGCGCCATACCCGGGACAGAAAGAGACCCAGTACTTC.

At least ten counts were recorded for this clonotype. The V gene is TRBV20-1, the J gene TRBJ1-2, with TRBD1 as a possible D gene (5 bases). The CDR3 contains 12 residues. The germline V and J ends were trimmed by 6 bases and 6 bases, with 14 bases remaining between them. In germline, CDR1 is DFQATT, CDR2 SNEGSKA (reference sequence). The CDR3 is CSARDLGDGYTF. The CDR3 bases are TGCAGTGCCCGGGACCTGGGTGATGGCTACACCTTC.